Listed here are 8 T cell receptor beta chains from one sample, sequenced in a study of blood T cell repertoires in COVID-19. Method: immunoSEQ multiplex PCR; TCRdb's copy keeps in-frame clones and lacks some. The sample has some 72,000 clones; around nine tenths are singletons. The sequencing sample was made of peripheral blood. Receptor source: a man in his fifties with active or convalescent COVID-19.

A word on this clone: Compared with germline, one end of the junction differs, possibly owing to a read error. The CDR3 loop is CASRTSDLPGVF. CDR3 in DNA: TGTGCCAGCAGAACGTCGGACTTGCCCGGTGTCTTT. The rearrangement uses TRBV6-6 and TRBJ1-1; D gene uncertain. The CDR3 loop spans 12 amino acids. Germline V gives CDR1 MNHNY, CDR2 SVGAGI (reference sequence).

This rearrangement joins TRBV3-1 (or the pseudogene TRBV3-2) to TRBJ2-5; maybe TRBD2 (5 bases). The germline V and J ends were trimmed by 1 base and 3 bases, with 12 bases remaining between them. Looked up from germline, CDR1 is LGHDT and CDR2 is YNNKEL (reference sequence). CDR3 size: 15 residues. CDR3 region: CASSQGFTGKETQYF. The CDR3 nucleotides read TGTGCCAGCAGCCAAGGCTTTACCGGGAAAGAGACCCAGTACTTC.

In DNA, the CDR3 is TGTGCCAGCAGGACCGACAGTAACTATGGCTACACCTTC. This sequence encodes CASRTDSNYGYTF. This rearrangement joins TRBV2 to TRBJ1-2; D might be TRBD1 (5 bases). CDR1 and CDR2 (germline): SNHLY, FYNNEI. This CDR3 spans 13 amino acids. Trimming cost V 6 bases and J 1 base, with 9 bases left between them.

The rearrangement joins TRBV28 to TRBJ1-1, with 11 nucleotides matching TRBD1. V was pared by 5 bases and J by 1 base, with 3 bases of the junction left unmatched. CDR3 length: 15 amino acids. Germline lookup yields CDR1 MDHEN and CDR2 SYDVKM. In DNA, the CDR3 is TGTGCCAGCAGTCCCGGACAGGGGGCGAACACTGAAGCTTTCTTT. It specifies CASSPGQGANTEAFF.

The rearrangement joins TRBV6-5 to TRBJ1-4, with 11 bases lining up with TRBD1. CDR1 is MNHEY, CDR2 SVGAGI, per germline. The ends lost 8 bases at V and 7 bases at J; junction bases unmatched: 6. This CDR3 is built from 14 residues. The chain's CDR3 is CASSDRGRSEKLFF. In nucleotides, the CDR3 is TGTGCCAGCTCGGACAGGGGGCGGTCTGAAAAACTGTTTTTT.

This clone was seen only once. The V and J genes are TRBV7-9 and TRBJ1-5; TRBD1 matches 7 bases. Germline CDR1 and CDR2: SEHNR and FQNEAQ (reference sequence). J lost 6 bases, V lost 6 bases, and 5 bases had no gene match. The CDR3 is 13 amino acids. The DNA of the CDR3 is TGTGCCAGCAGTCGACAGGGAACTCAGCCCCAGCATTTT. It codes for CASSRQGTQPQHF.

The rearrangement uses TRBV12-3 or TRBV12-4 and TRBJ1-6, with D unclear. This CDR3 is built from 12 residues. V lost 3 bases to trimming and J lost 7 bases, with 4 bases between them. CDR3 DNA: TGTGCCAGCAGTTTCGGGAATTCACCCCTCCACTTT. This codes for CASSFGNSPLHF.

The chain has TRBV27 and TRBJ2-2, with D tentatively TRBD2 (5 bases). Germline lookup yields CDR1 MNHEY and CDR2 SMNVEV (reference sequence). Deletions cut 7 bases from V and 1 base from J, with 10 bases between. This CDR3 comprises 14 residues. In DNA, the CDR3 is TGTGCCAGCAAGCGAGGAGGGAACACCGGGGAGCTGTTTTTT. Translated, it gives CASKRGGNTGELFF.